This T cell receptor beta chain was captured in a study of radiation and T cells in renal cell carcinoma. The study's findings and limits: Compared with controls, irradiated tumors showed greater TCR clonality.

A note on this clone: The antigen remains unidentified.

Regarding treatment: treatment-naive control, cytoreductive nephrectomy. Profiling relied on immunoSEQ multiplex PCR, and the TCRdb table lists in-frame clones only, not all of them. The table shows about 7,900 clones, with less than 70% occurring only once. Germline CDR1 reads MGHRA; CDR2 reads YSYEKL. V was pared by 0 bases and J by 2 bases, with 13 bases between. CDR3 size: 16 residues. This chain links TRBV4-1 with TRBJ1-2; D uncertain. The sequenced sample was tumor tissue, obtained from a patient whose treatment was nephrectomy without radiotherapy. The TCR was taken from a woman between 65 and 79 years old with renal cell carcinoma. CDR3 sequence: CASSQDLPGSNYGYTF. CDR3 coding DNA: TGCGCCAGCAGCCAAGATCTCCCGGGTTCGAACTATGGCTACACCTTC.